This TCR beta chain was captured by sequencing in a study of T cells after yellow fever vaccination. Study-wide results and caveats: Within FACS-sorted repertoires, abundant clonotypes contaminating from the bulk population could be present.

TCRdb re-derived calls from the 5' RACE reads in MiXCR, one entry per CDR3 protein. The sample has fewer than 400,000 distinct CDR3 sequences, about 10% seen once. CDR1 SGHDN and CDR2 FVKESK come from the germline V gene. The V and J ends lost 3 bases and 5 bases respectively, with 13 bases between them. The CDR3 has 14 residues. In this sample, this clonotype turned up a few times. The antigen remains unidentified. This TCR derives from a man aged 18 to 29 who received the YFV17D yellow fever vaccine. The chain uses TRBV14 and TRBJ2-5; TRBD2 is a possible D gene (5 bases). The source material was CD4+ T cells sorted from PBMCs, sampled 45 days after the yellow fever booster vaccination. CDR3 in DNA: TGTGCCAGCAGCCATCCTCGGGGTATGGAGACCCAGTACTTC. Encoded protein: CASSHPRGMETQYF. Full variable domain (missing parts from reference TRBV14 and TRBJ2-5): EAGVTQFPSHSVIEKGQTVTLRCDPISGHDNLYWYRRVMGKEIKFLLHFVKESKQDESGMPNNRFLAERTGGTYSTLKVQPAELEDSGVYFCASSHPRGMETQYFGPGTRLLVL.